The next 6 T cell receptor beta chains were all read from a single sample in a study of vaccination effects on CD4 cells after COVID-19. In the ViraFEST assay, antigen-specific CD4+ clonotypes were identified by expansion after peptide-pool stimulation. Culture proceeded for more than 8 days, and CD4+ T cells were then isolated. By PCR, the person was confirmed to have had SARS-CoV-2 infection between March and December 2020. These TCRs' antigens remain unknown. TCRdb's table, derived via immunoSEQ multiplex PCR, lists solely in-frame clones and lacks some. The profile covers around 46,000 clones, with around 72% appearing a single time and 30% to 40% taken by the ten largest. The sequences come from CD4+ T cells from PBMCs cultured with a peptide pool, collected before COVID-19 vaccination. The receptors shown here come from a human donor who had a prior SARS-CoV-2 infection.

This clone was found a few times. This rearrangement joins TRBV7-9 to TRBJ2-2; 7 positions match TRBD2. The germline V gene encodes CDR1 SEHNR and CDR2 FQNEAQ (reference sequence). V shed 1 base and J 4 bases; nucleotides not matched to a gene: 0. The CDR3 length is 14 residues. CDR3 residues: CASSLGGGTGELFF. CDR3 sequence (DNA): TGTGCCAGCAGCTTAGGGGGGGGCACCGGGGAGCTGTTTTTT.

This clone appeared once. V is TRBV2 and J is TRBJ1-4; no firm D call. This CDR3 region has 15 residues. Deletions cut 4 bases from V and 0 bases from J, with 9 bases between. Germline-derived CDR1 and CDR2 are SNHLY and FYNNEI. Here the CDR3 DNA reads TGTGCCAGCAGTGTTTTCGGGACAACTAATGAAAAACTGTTTTTT. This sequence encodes CASSVFGTTNEKLFF.

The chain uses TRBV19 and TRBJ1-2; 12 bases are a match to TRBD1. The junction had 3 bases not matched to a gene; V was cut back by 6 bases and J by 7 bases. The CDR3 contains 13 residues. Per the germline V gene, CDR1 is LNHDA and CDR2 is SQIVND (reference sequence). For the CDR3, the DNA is TGTGCCAGTAGGAGGGACAGGGGGCTTGGCTACACCTTC. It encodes CASRRDRGLGYTF.

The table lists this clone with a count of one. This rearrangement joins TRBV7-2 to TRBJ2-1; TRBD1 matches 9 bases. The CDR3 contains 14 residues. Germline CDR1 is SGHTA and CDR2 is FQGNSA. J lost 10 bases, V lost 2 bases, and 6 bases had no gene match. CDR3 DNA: TGTGCCAGCAGCTTATGGGACAGGGAAGGGGAGCAGTTCTTC. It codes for CASSLWDREGEQFF. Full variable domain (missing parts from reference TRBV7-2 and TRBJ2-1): GAGVSQSPSNKVTEKGKDVELRCDPISGHTALYWYRQSLGQGLEFLIYFQGNSAPDKSGLPSDRFSAERTGGSVSTLTIQRTQQEDSAVYLCASSLWDREGEQFFGPGTRLTVL.

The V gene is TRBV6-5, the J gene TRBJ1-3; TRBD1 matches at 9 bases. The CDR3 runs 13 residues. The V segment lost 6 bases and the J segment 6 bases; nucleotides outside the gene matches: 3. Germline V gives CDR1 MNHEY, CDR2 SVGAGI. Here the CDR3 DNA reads TGTGCCAGCAGGGGGACAGGGATAAACACCATATATTTT. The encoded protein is CASRGTGINTIYF.

This CDR3 reads CASAYRTQEQYF. CDR3 DNA sequence: TGTGCCAGCGCCTACCGGACTCAGGAGCAGTACTTC. This rearrangement joins TRBV6-5 to TRBJ2-7, with D tentatively TRBD2 (5 bases). The CDR3 sequence is 12 residues long. Per germline, CDR1 MNHEY and CDR2 SVGAGI. V dropped 8 bases and J dropped 7 bases, with 15 bases sitting between them.